This T cell receptor (beta chain) was identified during a study of T cell responses to AZD1222 COVID-19 vaccine. This clone is a singleton in its sample. Its antigen remains unknown. This table comes from immunoSEQ multiplex PCR, and its TCRdb copy is limited to in-frame clones, with some not included. The table has approximately 120,000 clones, 80% to 90% seen once. There are 13 residues in the CDR3. Trimming left V 4 bases short and J 5 bases short, with 11 bases between. Germline CDR1 reads SQVTM; CDR2 reads ANQGSEA. Whole-study findings and limits: Repertoire sampling was restricted to post-peak T cell response timepoints. Clonal diversity may have been underestimated, and the donors were mostly white British, with more females than males. Baseline serology detected seropositivity in only 6 or 7 AZD1222 recipients. Two AZD1222 doses significantly raised spike-specific TCR breadth and depth over controls.

The chain uses TRBV29-1 and TRBJ2-2; D is unresolved. The clonotype was recovered from an adult who received the AZD1222 COVID-19 vaccine. The input for sequencing was peripheral blood, taken 28 days after the second AZD1222 dose. The CDR3 is CSVVDRSTGELFF. For the CDR3, the DNA is TGCAGCGTTGTGGACCGTTCAACCGGGGAGCTGTTTTTT.